Following are 22 T cell receptor beta chains from one sample sequenced in a study of CD8+ T cells in alopecia areata. cDNA prepared by RNA extraction and subsequent reverse transcription served as the template for sequencing. The table came from immunoSEQ multiplex PCR; TCRdb's copy has only in-frame clones and leaves some out. Of 93,000 or so clones listed, 55% are singletons. The source material was CD4+ T cells sorted from blood. The source of these receptors is a human donor in good health.

This clone occurred a few times. The V gene is TRBV10-3, the J gene TRBJ2-1, with 9 bases lining up with TRBD1. J gave up 7 bases and V 6 bases, and 4 bases lay outside the gene matches. This CDR3 region has 13 residues. The germline V gene has CDR1 ENHRY and CDR2 SYGVKD. CDR3 loop: CAIRQGAGNEQFF. The CDR3 coding sequence is TGTGCCATCAGACAGGGGGCAGGGAATGAGCAGTTCTTC.

The chain is built from TRBV5-6 and TRBJ1-2; 9 bases are shared with TRBD1. The CDR3 consists of 15 residues. With 2 bases clipped from V and 10 bases from J, the junction kept 12 bases outside the gene matches. Germline-derived CDR1 and CDR2 are SGHDT and YYEEEE. CDR3 loop: CASSFRWGQGSYYTF. For the CDR3, the DNA is TGTGCCAGCAGCTTTCGCTGGGGACAGGGTTCATACTACACCTTC.

This clone was detected a few times. The rearrangement joins TRBV19 to TRBJ1-1; TRBD1 matches at 9 bases. After removal of 6 bases from V and 0 bases from J, the junction contained 2 bases not matched to a gene. Germline CDR1 LNHDA, CDR2 SQIVND (reference sequence). The CDR3 length is 14 residues. The CDR3 coding sequence is TGTGCCAGTAGGGGACAGGGATTGAACACTGAAGCTTTCTTT. Amino acid sequence: CASRGQGLNTEAFF.

This clone was counted a single time. The rearrangement joins TRBV16 to TRBJ1-6; TRBD1 is a possible D gene (5 bases). Germline loops: CDR1 KGHSY, CDR2 FQNENV. The CDR3 runs to 15 residues. Trimming removed 7 bases at V and 1 base at J, with 11 bases between. CDR3 nucleotides: TGTGCCAGCAACCGTCAGGGATCCTATAATTCACCCCTCCACTTT. Translating gives CASNRQGSYNSPLHF.

The V call is TRBV5-6, the J call TRBJ2-1, with 9 bases lining up with TRBD1. Trimming removed 0 bases from V and 7 bases from J; junction bases left unmatched: 5. Germline-derived CDR1 and CDR2 are SGHDT and YYEEEE. The CDR3 is made up of 15 amino acids. The CDR3 here is CASSLVADRGNEQFF. The DNA of the CDR3 is TGTGCCAGCAGCTTGGTCGCCGACAGGGGGAATGAGCAGTTCTTC.

The chain uses TRBV29-1 and TRBJ2-1; 11 positions match TRBD2. The CDR3 length is 14 residues. The V gene end was trimmed by 7 bases and the J gene end by 6 bases; junction bases not matched to a gene: 8. Germline V gene lookup returns CDR1 SQVTM and CDR2 ANQGSEA. CDR3 in amino acids: CSAVTSGALNEQFF. DNA for the CDR3: TGCAGCGCCGTGACTAGCGGGGCCCTCAATGAGCAGTTCTTC.

This rearrangement joins TRBV29-1 to TRBJ2-5, with D tentatively TRBD1 or TRBD2 (5 bases each). The CDR3 extends over 13 amino acids. V shed 7 bases and J shed 4 bases, with 16 bases lying between them. Germline assignment: CDR1 SQVTM and CDR2 ANQGSEA. The CDR3 DNA reads TGCAGCGCTCGGGGCCTCTTTGGAGAGACCCAGTACTTC. Translating it yields CSARGLFGETQYF.

The chain uses TRBV29-1 and TRBJ2-3; unclear D gene. Germline assignment: CDR1 SQVTM and CDR2 ANQGSEA. This CDR3 region has 11 residues. Trimming removed 7 bases from V and 5 bases from J, with 10 bases in between. CDR3 sequence reads: CSEAVLDTQYF. DNA of the CDR3: TGCAGCGAGGCCGTGTTAGATACGCAGTATTTT.

This clone was detected a few times. The CDR3 reads CASSLGLAEETQYF. CDR3 bases: TGTGCCAGCAGCTTAGGACTAGCGGAAGAGACCCAGTACTTC. The chain links TRBV7-2 to TRBJ2-5, with 9 bases lining up with TRBD2. Trimming removed 1 base from V and 3 bases from J; junction bases left unmatched: 0. The CDR3 has 14 amino acids. Germline V gene lookup returns CDR1 SGHTA and CDR2 FQGNSA.

V is TRBV7-2 and J is TRBJ2-5; 11 positions agree with TRBD1. J was trimmed by 5 bases and V by 0 bases; bases with no gene match: 5. The CDR3 has 16 residues. The V gene's germline CDR1 is SGHTA and CDR2 FQGNSA. The CDR3 DNA follows: TGTGCCAGCAGCTTAGCTAGGACAGGGGGCTTCGAGACCCAGTACTTC. Amino acids: CASSLARTGGFETQYF.

This chain links TRBV6-7 with TRBJ2-7, with TRBD1 matching over 11 bases. TRBV6-7 has ORF status, its function being uncertain. The CDR3 loop spans 13 amino acids. V lost 5 bases, J lost 6 bases, and 3 bases stayed unmatched. DNA of the CDR3: TGTGCCAGCAGTGACGGGACAGGGGGCGAGCAGTACTTC. Its protein is CASSDGTGGEQYF.

In its sample, this clone was seen many times. CDR3 DNA: TGTGCCAGCAGCAAACAGGGGGCGTCTGGAAACACCATATATTTT. Translating it yields CASSKQGASGNTIYF. The chain joins TRBV7-9 to TRBJ1-3, with TRBD1 matching 9 bases. The length of the CDR3 is 15 residues. Trimming took 5 bases from V and 1 from J; bases not matched to a gene: 3. Germline assignment: CDR1 SEHNR and CDR2 FQNEAQ (reference sequence).

This clone was found a few times. This chain joins TRBV10-3 and TRBJ1-2, with a tentative D call TRBD1 (6 bases). The V end lost 9 bases, the J end lost 5 bases, and 13 bases lay between the germline ends. Germline-derived CDR1 and CDR2 are ENHRY and SYGVKD. The CDR3 extends over 12 amino acids. CDR3 coding DNA: TGTGCCATAACGCCTACAGGGTATGGCTACACCTTC. It encodes CAITPTGYGYTF.

The chain joins TRBV19 to TRBJ2-6; D not certain. The CDR3 spans 14 residues. The germline V and J ends were trimmed by 6 bases and 1 base, with 7 bases remaining between them. CDR1 is LNHDA, CDR2 SQIVND, per germline (reference sequence). CDR3 nucleotides: TGTGCCAGTAGCGGACCTTCTGGGGCCAACGTCCTGACTTTC. Translating gives CASSGPSGANVLTF.

This clone appeared a few times. The chain links TRBV7-9 to TRBJ2-3, with D uncertain. The CDR3 has 12 amino acids. V dropped 3 bases and J dropped 9 bases, with 10 bases sitting between them. Germline V gene data show CDR1 as SEHNR and CDR2 as FQNEAQ (reference sequence). Written as DNA, the CDR3 is TGTGCCAGCAGCTTGTCCCAAAAAACGCAGTATTTT. Protein product: CASSLSQKTQYF.

This chain joins TRBV5-1 and TRBJ1-6; D gene unclear. The V end lost 4 bases, the J end lost 0 bases, and 5 bases lay between the germline ends. CDR1 is SGHRS and CDR2 is YFSETQ in the germline V gene. The CDR3 runs to 14 residues. CDR3 in amino acids: CASSGSSYNSPLHF. The CDR3 region has the DNA TGCGCCAGCAGCGGGAGCTCCTATAATTCACCCCTCCACTTT.

Points on this clone: This same CDR3 is encoded by further DNA sequences in the sample. The chain uses TRBV30 and TRBJ2-3; the D is unclear. V was trimmed by 1 base and J by 0 bases, leaving 8 bases between them. Germline V gene lookup returns CDR1 GTSNPN and CDR2 SVGIG (reference sequence). The CDR3 is 14 amino acids. As DNA, the CDR3 is TGTGCCTGGAGTGGTGGATTTAGCACAGATACGCAGTATTTT. As protein: CAWSGGFSTDTQYF. Variable domain in full (rest from reference TRBV30 and TRBJ2-3): SQTIHQWPATLVQPVGSPLSLECTVEGTSNPNLYWYRQAAGRGLQLLFYSVGIGQISSEVPQNLSASRPQDRQFILSSKKLLLSDSGFYLCAWSGGFSTDTQYFGPGTRLTVL.

The rearrangement uses TRBV19 and TRBJ1-6; no definite D call. Germline V CDR1 and CDR2: LNHDA, SQIVND (reference sequence). The CDR3 is 14 amino acids. The V end was cut by 9 bases, the J end by 6 bases, with 15 bases between. The DNA of the CDR3 is TGTGCCAGCCGAGACATTGTAGCTAATTCACCCCTCCACTTT. It translates to CASRDIVANSPLHF.

The chain joins TRBV4-3 to TRBJ2-7; D possibly corresponds to TRBD1 (5 bases). CDR3 size: 15 residues. Trimming removed 4 bases from V and 2 bases from J, with 15 bases in between. The germline V gene has CDR1 LGHNA and CDR2 YSLEER. CDR3 protein: CASSPLWGVTYEQYF. In DNA, the CDR3 is TGCGCCAGCAGCCCCCTCTGGGGCGTAACCTACGAGCAGTACTTC.

The chain carries TRBV15 and TRBJ2-5; 8 bases fit TRBD2. The CDR3 covers 16 residues. Trimming at V came to 6 bases and at J to 5 bases, leaving 14 bases not matched to a gene. CDR1 is LNHNV, CDR2 YYDKDF, per germline (reference sequence). The CDR3 protein is CATRQAQRGTRETQYF. CDR3 DNA sequence: TGTGCCACCAGACAGGCCCAGCGGGGGACCAGGGAGACCCAGTACTTC.

This clone was seen many times. The rearrangement joins TRBV5-4 to TRBJ2-1, with 7 bases lining up with TRBD1. The CDR3 extends over 14 amino acids. V lost 4 bases to trimming and J lost 2 bases; unmatched junction nucleotides: 3. The germline gives CDR1 SGHNT, CDR2 YYREEE (reference sequence). DNA of the CDR3: TGTGCCAGCAGCCGACAGGGACCCTACAATGAGCAGTTCTTC. It yields the protein CASSRQGPYNEQFF.

The V call is TRBV7-2, the J call TRBJ1-1, with D possibly matching TRBD1 (6 bases). The germline gives CDR1 SGHTA, CDR2 FQGNSA. The CDR3 runs 13 residues. V shed 0 bases and J shed 7 bases, with 9 bases lying between them. The CDR3 nucleotides are TGTGCCAGCAGCTTAGCGGGGGCTGGTGAAGCTTTCTTT. Encoded protein: CASSLAGAGEAFF.